These 5 T cell receptor beta chains were sequenced from one sample in a study of cytomegalovirus exposure and HLA in healthy donors. Primers included in the PCR were 60 Vbeta and 13 Jbeta primers. Only in-frame clones appear in the TCRdb table, and some are missing; sequencing was by immunoSEQ multiplex PCR. This listing includes 100,000 to 150,000 clones. Sequencing was done on a sample of PBMCs. These receptors all come from a man aged 18 to 29 in good health and CMV-seronegative.

V is TRBV2 and J is TRBJ2-7, with 9 bases lining up with TRBD2. This CDR3 has 17 residues. The germline gives CDR1 SNHLY, CDR2 FYNNEI. Trimming cost V 3 bases and J 5 bases; bases outside gene matches: 14. The chain's CDR3 is CASSDVSIGGRADEQYF. CDR3 nucleotides: TGTGCCAGCAGTGACGTTTCTATCGGCGGGAGGGCCGACGAGCAGTACTTC.

This rearrangement joins TRBV5-4 to TRBJ2-5; TRBD2 matches at 8 bases. Germline-derived CDR1 and CDR2 are SGHNT and YYREEE (reference sequence). The CDR3 runs to 14 residues. With V trimmed by 4 bases and J by 2 bases, 4 bases remained unmatched. CDR3 in DNA: TGTGCCAGCAGCCCTACGGGGGGGCAAGAGACCCAGTACTTC. Protein: CASSPTGGQETQYF.

The rearrangement links TRBV7-9 to TRBJ2-5, with a weak D call TRBD2 (6 bases). This CDR3 comprises 16 residues. Per the germline V gene, CDR1 is SEHNR and CDR2 is FQNEAQ (reference sequence). The ends were cut back, 2 bases at V and 0 bases at J, with 13 bases in the middle. The CDR3 here is CASSLLGIADQETQYF. The CDR3 nucleotides read TGTGCCAGCAGCTTATTAGGGATAGCGGACCAAGAGACCCAGTACTTC.

The V call is TRBV5-4, the J call TRBJ2-3; 8 bases are a match to TRBD2. The CDR3 sequence is 15 residues long. Trimming cost V 3 bases and J 2 bases; bases outside gene matches: 5. Germline CDR1 SGHNT, CDR2 YYREEE (reference sequence). This CDR3 reads CASSSPGLDTDTQYF. In nucleotides, the CDR3 is TGTGCCAGCAGCTCACCGGGACTAGACACAGATACGCAGTATTTT.

CDR3 sequence (DNA): TGTGCCAGCAGCTTAGGAGCACTCTCCTACGAGCAGTACTTC. Translation gives CASSLGALSYEQYF. The chain is built from TRBV7-6 and TRBJ2-7; D ambiguous. The CDR3 is 14 residues long. The V end was cut by 1 base, the J end by 0 bases, with 7 bases between. CDR1 SGHVS and CDR2 FNYEAQ come from the germline V gene.